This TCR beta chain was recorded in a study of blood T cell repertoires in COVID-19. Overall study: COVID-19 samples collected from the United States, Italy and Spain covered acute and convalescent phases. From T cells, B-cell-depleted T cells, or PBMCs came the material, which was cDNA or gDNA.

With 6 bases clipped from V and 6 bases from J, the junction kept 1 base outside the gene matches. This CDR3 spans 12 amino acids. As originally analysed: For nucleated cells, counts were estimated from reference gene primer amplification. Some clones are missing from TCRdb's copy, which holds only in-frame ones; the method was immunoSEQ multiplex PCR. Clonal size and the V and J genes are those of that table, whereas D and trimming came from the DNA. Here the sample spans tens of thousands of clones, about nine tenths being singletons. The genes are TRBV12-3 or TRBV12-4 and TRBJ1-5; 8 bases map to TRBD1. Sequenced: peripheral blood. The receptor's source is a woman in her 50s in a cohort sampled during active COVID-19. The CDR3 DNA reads TGTGCCAGCAGAACAGGGGGTCAGCCCCAGCATTTT. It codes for CASRTGGQPQHF.